Listed below are T cell receptor beta chains from one sample, sequenced in a study of T cell responses to AZD1222 COVID-19 vaccine. Some clones are missing from TCRdb's copy, which holds only in-frame ones; the method was immunoSEQ multiplex PCR. The sample holds roughly 150,000 clones, approximately 91% seen once. The specimen was peripheral blood, collected 28 days after the second AZD1222 dose. The receptors were sampled from an adult who received the AZD1222 COVID-19 vaccine. Each CDR3 is given without its conserved first and last residue.

len,v_gene,j_gene,CDR3aa
11,TRBV7-3,TRBJ1-2,ASGGADSGGYT
11,TRBV4-1,TRBJ1-1,ASRNRGGTEAF
11,TRBV11-2,TRBJ1-2,ASSPDRSYGYT
12,TRBV5-1,TRBJ2-3,ASSLGLATDTQY
13,TRBV7-9,TRBJ1-3,ASSSKRRVGNTIY
14,TRBV5-1,TRBJ1-3,ASSMTGTSSGNTIY
12,TRBV2,TRBJ2-2,ASLRETNTGELF
14,TRBV28,TRBJ2-2,ASSFPGPSNTGELF
11,TRBV7-9,TRBJ1-2,ASSLAEGHGYT
14,TRBV7-2,TRBJ2-1,ASSSQAGVSYNEQF
14,TRBV19,TRBJ2-5,ASSIDLTGVQETQY
10,TRBV6-6,TRBJ2-7,ASLQGPEEQY
12,TRBV5-8,TRBJ2-3,ASSSLESTDTQY
9,TRBV12-3/TRBV12-4,TRBJ1-1,ASSSTGDAF
11,TRBV6-5,TRBJ1-2,ASRITRSESYT
14,TRBV25-1,TRBJ2-3,ASSPSAGTMADTQY
14,TRBV7-9,TRBJ2-1,ASSLALAGVYNEQF
14,TRBV19,TRBJ2-4,ASSMWTGVAKNIQY
15,TRBV4-2,TRBJ2-3,ASSQTLRRGGTDTQY
13,TRBV5-5,TRBJ2-3,ASSLGGQGGDTQY
12,TRBV7-3,TRBJ1-2,ASSLNPQDGGYT
13,TRBV15,TRBJ1-1,ATSGEMGGIAEAF
11,TRBV5-1,TRBJ2-1,ASSLGGYNEQF
13,TRBV7-8,TRBJ2-7,ASSLTRGHSYEQY
13,TRBV4-1,TRBJ2-7,ASSPAGANSYEQY
11,TRBV5-4,TRBJ1-3,ASSLEPGNTIY
14,TRBV7-8,TRBJ2-7,ASSPLGQDLFGEQY
12,TRBV10-2,TRBJ2-1,ASSPSSINNEQF
13,TRBV19,TRBJ1-4,ASSIGVSTNEKLF
13,TRBV3-1/TRBV3-2,TRBJ2-3,ASSPYRAAGDTQY
14,TRBV27,TRBJ1-4,ASSLMGHRTNEKLF
11,TRBV6-5,TRBJ2-7,ASSYGLPHEQY
13,TRBV7-9,TRBJ1-1,ASSSDSRGNTEAF
12,TRBV7-9,TRBJ1-2,ASSLPRGADGYT
13,TRBV6-5,TRBJ2-5,ASRNGAGQAETQY
15,TRBV29-1,TRBJ1-4,SAIFGAQDATNEKLF
11,TRBV12-5,TRBJ1-1,ASGLLVGDEAF
11,TRBV6-5,TRBJ1-4,ASSYRQGEKLF
12,TRBV19,TRBJ2-3,ASSIAGGTDTQY
11,TRBV11-2,TRBJ2-7,ASSTGTYYEQY
12,TRBV7-9,TRBJ2-5,ASSADRLQETQY
13,TRBV5-1,TRBJ1-2,ASSLAVQGQGGYT
13,TRBV10-2,TRBJ1-1,ASSESWQANTEAF
13,TRBV15,TRBJ1-1,ATSRHRAGGTEAF
11,TRBV6-2/TRBV6-3,TRBJ1-2,ASSRQRNYGYT
12,TRBV5-1,TRBJ2-3,ASSSPGLTDTQY
12,TRBV3-1/TRBV3-2,TRBJ1-5,ASSPRQGGQPQH
14,TRBV7-9,TRBJ2-2,ASTSLGVAGPGELF
11,TRBV5-1,TRBJ1-1,ASSPGGHTEAF
11,TRBV7-8,TRBJ1-5,ASSLAEDQPQH
11,TRBV12-3/TRBV12-4,TRBJ2-2,ASSGAEIGELF
12,TRBV5-1,TRBJ1-2,ASSPGTGGYGYT
11,TRBV9,TRBJ1-1,ASSVEGDTEAF
11,TRBV11-2,TRBJ1-1,ASSRSGVTEAF